These 20 T cell receptor beta chains were all obtained from the same sample, sequenced in a study of control samples from healthy donors and cancer patients. Sequencing used immunoSEQ multiplex PCR; TCRdb keeps in-frame clones, though not all of them. The data hold about 160,000 clones, with around 96% observed a single time. The sample comprised blood. All receptors come from a woman aged 40 to 50 in good health.

This clone was counted a few times. The chain carries TRBV5-5 and TRBJ1-3; D is undetermined. Looked up from germline, CDR1 is SGHKS and CDR2 is YYEKEE (reference sequence). The germline V and J ends were trimmed by 2 bases and 0 bases, with 9 bases remaining between them. The CDR3 totals 15 residues. The CDR3 sequence: CASSFTDDSGNTIYF. The DNA of the CDR3 is TGTGCCAGCAGCTTTACCGATGACTCTGGAAACACCATATATTTT.

V usage is TRBV19 and J usage is TRBJ1-3; D not certain. The CDR3 is 15 residues long. V gave up 9 bases and J gave up 5 bases, with 20 bases separating them. The germline CDR1 and CDR2 sequences are LNHDA and SQIVND (reference sequence). CDR3 region: CASPSVAITRNTIYF. CDR3 nucleotide sequence: TGTGCCAGCCCCTCCGTAGCTATTACGAGAAACACCATATATTTT.

V is TRBV19 and J is TRBJ1-6, with D possibly TRBD1 on 5 matching bases. The ends were cut back, 4 bases at V and 8 bases at J, with 12 bases in the middle. Germline assignment: CDR1 LNHDA and CDR2 SQIVND (reference sequence). The CDR3 length is 14 residues. CDR3 DNA sequence: TGTGCCAGTAGTACCGGCAGGGAATATTCACCCCTCCACTTT. Encoded protein: CASSTGREYSPLHF.

The rearrangement joins TRBV6-6 to TRBJ1-1, with D possibly matching TRBD1 (5 bases). The V gene lost 6 bases and the J gene lost 7 bases, with 24 bases spanning the gap. The CDR3 totals 16 residues. Germline CDR1 and CDR2: MNHNY and SVGAGI (reference sequence). The CDR3 sequence: CASRPQGEGGIDEAFF. The DNA for the CDR3 is TGTGCCAGCAGACCCCAAGGGGAGGGAGGGATCGATGAAGCTTTCTTT.

The rearrangement uses TRBV18 and TRBJ2-5; 7 nucleotides line up with TRBD1. CDR1 and CDR2 from the germline V gene are KGHSH and LQKENI. V was pared by 6 bases and J by 2 bases, with 3 bases of the junction left unmatched. This CDR3 has 13 amino acids. The CDR3 spells CASSLGQQETQYF. For the CDR3, the DNA is TGTGCCAGCTCCCTGGGACAGCAAGAGACCCAGTACTTC. Full variable domain (missing parts from reference TRBV18 and TRBJ2-5): NAGVMQNPRHLVRRRGQEARLRCSPMKGHSHVYWYRQLPEEGLKFMVYLQKENIIDESGMPKERFSAEFPKEGPSILRIQQVVRGDSAAYFCASSLGQQETQYFGPGTRLLVL.

The chain uses TRBV6-5 and TRBJ1-3; weak D call: TRBD1 (5 bases). Trimming took 4 bases from V and 1 from J, leaving 5 bases between them. The CDR3 loop spans 13 amino acids. Germline-derived CDR1 and CDR2 are MNHEY and SVGAGI. This CDR3 is CASSSGSGNTIYF. The CDR3 DNA is TGTGCCAGCAGTTCAGGGTCTGGAAACACCATATATTTT.

The chain combines TRBV6-1 with TRBJ1-2; TRBD1 aligns across 8 bases. V gave up 1 base and J gave up 4 bases; unmatched junction bases: 5. Germline CDR1 is MNHNS and CDR2 is SASEGT. The CDR3 spans 15 residues. In nucleotides, the CDR3 is TGTGCCAGCAGTGAAGGCCCCGGACAGGGCTATGGCTACACCTTC. Residues: CASSEGPGQGYGYTF.

This sequence joins TRBV4-1 and TRBJ1-6; 7 nucleotides align to TRBD1. The CDR3 contains 16 residues. Germline assignment: CDR1 MGHRA and CDR2 YSYEKL. V dropped 3 bases and J dropped 6; count of bases not matched to a gene: 8. The chain's CDR3 is CASSHPFGDSNSPLHF. The DNA of the CDR3 is TGCGCCAGCAGCCACCCTTTCGGGGACAGTAATTCACCCCTCCACTTT.

The chain recombines TRBV30 with TRBJ2-1; TRBD2 aligns across 8 bases. The CDR3 totals 16 residues. V was clipped by 2 bases and J by 2 bases; unmatched bases: 8. The germline V gene has CDR1 GTSNPN and CDR2 SVGIG (reference sequence). This CDR3 is CAWSSGGGAPYNEQFF. The CDR3 DNA is TGTGCCTGGAGTTCCGGGGGGGGAGCGCCCTACAATGAGCAGTTCTTC.

This clone was recorded once. The rearrangement uses TRBV12-3 or TRBV12-4 and TRBJ1-2; possibly TRBD1 for D (6 bases). CDR3 size: 12 residues. Trimming took off 8 bases at V and 8 bases at J, with 15 bases between the two ends. CDR3 in DNA: TGTGCCAGCCAACAGGGAGTTAAAGGCTACACCTTC. Encoded protein: CASQQGVKGYTF.

This clone was found a few times. This chain connects TRBV5-1 to TRBJ1-2; the match to TRBD1 covers 11 bases. There are 14 residues in the CDR3. The germline gives CDR1 SGHRS, CDR2 YFSETQ. J was trimmed by 6 bases and V by 4 bases; bases with no gene match: 5. CDR3 bases: TGCGCCAGCAGCCCCGGGACAGGGGGGAATGGCTACACCTTC. It codes for CASSPGTGGNGYTF.

The chain joins TRBV19 to TRBJ1-2, with 10 bases matching TRBD1. From germline, CDR1 is LNHDA and CDR2 SQIVND (reference sequence). With 3 bases clipped from V and 0 bases from J, the junction kept 1 base outside the gene matches. The CDR3 is 15 amino acids. As DNA, the CDR3 is TGTGCCAGTAGTATGACAGGGGGCGCTAACTATGGCTACACCTTC. It translates to CASSMTGGANYGYTF. Filled out from reference TRBV19 and TRBJ1-2, the complete variable domain reads DGGITQSPKYLFRKEGQNVTLSCEQNLNHDAMYWYRQDPGQGLRLIYYSQIVNDFQKGDIAEGYSVSREKKESFPLTVTSAQKNPTAFYLCASSMTGGANYGYTFGSGTRLTVV.

This chain connects TRBV4-1 to TRBJ1-4; the D gene is possibly TRBD1 (5 bases). Germline CDR1 reads MGHRA; CDR2 reads YSYEKL. This CDR3 comprises 15 residues. Trimming removed 1 base from V and 5 bases from J, with 11 bases in between. The CDR3 sequence: CASSQGTLGNEKLFF. CDR3 bases: TGCGCCAGCAGCCAAGGGACATTGGGAAATGAAAAACTGTTTTTT.

The chain employs TRBV27 and TRBJ1-5; D might be TRBD1 (5 bases). The CDR3 runs 18 residues. V was shortened by 5 bases and J by 1 base, with 21 bases between the two germline ends. In germline, CDR1 is MNHEY, CDR2 SMNVEV (reference sequence). CDR3 residues: CASSPLLRQTRSNQPQHF. CDR3 in DNA: TGTGCCAGCAGTCCTTTATTACGACAGACTCGGAGCAATCAGCCCCAGCATTTT.

The chain carries TRBV14 and TRBJ2-3, with TRBD2 matching 12 bases. Germline V gene lookup returns CDR1 SGHDN and CDR2 FVKESK. Losses at the gene ends were 4 bases for V and 2 bases for J; bases not matched to a gene: 4. The CDR3 has 16 residues. The CDR3: CASSLLAGGNTDTQYF. The CDR3, as DNA: TGTGCCAGCAGCCTTCTAGCGGGGGGGAACACAGATACGCAGTATTTT.

The chain uses TRBV5-1 and TRBJ2-3; TRBD2 is a possible D gene (5 bases). The germline V and J ends were trimmed by 0 bases and 0 bases, with 8 bases remaining between them. CDR1 and CDR2 (germline): SGHRS, YFSETQ. The CDR3 loop spans 15 amino acids. CDR3 residues: CASSLDSGSTDTQYF. DNA for the CDR3: TGCGCCAGCAGCTTGGATTCGGGAAGCACAGATACGCAGTATTTT.

Comments on this clone: The sample carries other DNA sequences with the same CDR3. V and J are TRBV5-4 and TRBJ1-1; D not resolved. The CDR3 runs to 14 residues. V lost 0 bases, J lost 1 base, and 7 bases lay in between. Looked up from germline, CDR1 is SGHNT and CDR2 is YYREEE (reference sequence). The DNA for the CDR3 is TGTGCCAGCAGCTTGGCTGGCCAGAACACTGAAGCTTTCTTT. It is translated as CASSLAGQNTEAFF.

V gene TRBV4-1 combines with J gene TRBJ2-5, with TRBD1 matching over 8 bases. Germline values: CDR1 MGHRA, CDR2 YSYEKL. There are 15 residues in the CDR3. Trimming took 3 bases from V and 4 from J; bases not matched to a gene: 7. The CDR3 region has the DNA TGCGCCAGCAGCCACGCAGGGGGCCTAGGAGAGACCCAGTACTTC. The encoded protein is CASSHAGGLGETQYF.

This rearrangement joins TRBV12-3 or TRBV12-4 to TRBJ2-7; D is unclear. CDR3 length equals 13 residues. Trimming took 6 bases from V and 3 from J, leaving 12 bases between them. The CDR3 protein is CASSSETLYEQYF. The CDR3 coding sequence is TGTGCCAGCAGCTCGGAGACTCTCTACGAGCAGTACTTC.

The J gene is TRBJ1-2, the V gene TRBV6-5, with D perhaps TRBD1 (6 bases). The germline CDR1 and CDR2 sequences are MNHEY and SVGAGI. The V end was cut by 4 bases, the J end by 0 bases, with 12 bases between. This CDR3 comprises 15 residues. The DNA of the CDR3 is TGTGCCAGCAGTTCTGGACAGAGGACTAACTATGGCTACACCTTC. Its protein product is CASSSGQRTNYGYTF.